This TCR beta chain is drawn from a study of OX40 agonist ivuxolimab in advanced cancers. The table came from immunoSEQ multiplex PCR; TCRdb's copy has only in-frame clones and leaves some out. The sample includes about 45,000 clones, approximately 91% of them seen just once. Sampled blood was obtained at baseline, cycle 4 day 1, and cycle 7 day 1. This sequence was found in an adult with an advanced solid tumor such as melanoma, head and neck, liver or kidney cancer. The sample here was CD4+ or CD8+ T cells sorted from blood, taken in a trial of the OX40 agonist ivuxolimab.

CDR3 sequence: CASSVAGTQNTEAFF. In nucleotides, the CDR3 is TGTGCCAGCAGCGTGGCCGGGACACAGAACACTGAAGCTTTCTTT. The chain carries TRBV9 and TRBJ1-1; TRBD1 is a possible D gene (6 bases). Germline CDR1 reads SGDLS; CDR2 reads YYNGEE. V was cut by 2 bases and J by 1 base, with 12 bases left in between. The CDR3 length is 15 residues. The full variable domain, with the rest looked up from reference TRBV9 and TRBJ1-1, is DSGVTQTPKHLITATGQRVTLRCSPRSGDLSVYWYQQSLDQGLQFLIQYYNGEERAKGNILERFSAQQFPDLHSELNLSSLELGDSALYFCASSVAGTQNTEAFFGQGTRLTVV.